The next 26 T cell receptor beta chains were all read from a single sample in a study of cytomegalovirus exposure and HLA in healthy donors (dated 2017 in TCRdb). To prepare the library, the immunoSEQ multiplex PCR assay was applied. Drawn from immuneACCESS, this table holds only the in-frame rearrangements with V and J called that TCRdb kept. Clones are partly lost; checked studies trace under half to an unresolved V gene and leave the rest unexplained. The sample has 130,000 or so clones on record, around nine tenths of them singletons. In total, the top ten clones hold around 3.1% of the sample. The sample comprised PBMCs. All receptors derive from a man under 40 in good health and CMV-seronegative.

J is TRBJ2-2 and V is TRBV11-1; tentatively, D is TRBD1 (7 bases). Deletions cut 7 bases from V and 5 bases from J, with 20 bases between. CDR3 size: 16 residues. The V gene's germline CDR1 is SGHAT and CDR2 FQDESV (reference sequence). CDR3 coding DNA: TGTGCCAGCAACCCATCAGGAGGGGGCAAAACCGGGGAGCTGTTTTTT. Protein sequence: CASNPSGGGKTGELFF.

The V call is TRBV5-1, the J call TRBJ2-7; TRBD2 matches at 11 bases. Looked up from germline, CDR1 is SGHRS and CDR2 is YFSETQ. This CDR3 has 15 residues. With V trimmed by 7 bases and J by 3 bases, 9 bases remained unmatched. The CDR3 loop reads CASRLVAGGYYEQYF. The CDR3 nucleotides are TGCGCCAGCCGCCTCGTAGCGGGGGGGTACTACGAGCAGTACTTC.

This clone has just a few counts. The chain links TRBV14 to TRBJ1-6; D remains unclear. The CDR3 sequence is 14 residues long. CDR1 and CDR2 from the germline V gene are SGHDN and FVKESK. Trimming left V 1 base short and J 3 bases short, with 4 bases between. The CDR3 sequence: CASSQGDYNSPLHF. CDR3 in DNA: TGTGCCAGCAGCCAAGGCGACTATAATTCACCCCTCCACTTT.

The chain recombines TRBV18 with TRBJ2-4, with D possibly matching TRBD2 (5 bases). The V and J ends lost 0 bases and 0 bases respectively, with 15 bases between them. Germline V gene lookup returns CDR1 KGHSH and CDR2 LQKENI. The CDR3 is 18 residues long. CDR3 DNA: TGTGCCAGCTCACCACCTGGTTCGAGCGGCGTAGCCAAAAACATTCAGTACTTC. It translates to CASSPPGSSGVAKNIQYF. Based on the CDR3 plus reference TRBV18 and TRBJ2-4, the full variable domain is NAGVMQNPRHLVRRRGQEARLRCSPMKGHSHVYWYRQLPEEGLKFMVYLQKENIIDESGMPKERFSAEFPKEGPSILRIQQVVRGDSAAYFCASSPPGSSGVAKNIQYFGAGTRLSVL.

This chain joins TRBV7-9 and TRBJ2-2, with D possibly TRBD1 on 5 matching bases. V was cut by 5 bases and J by 8 bases, with 15 bases left in between. The CDR3 extends over 14 amino acids. Germline V gene sequence: CDR1 SEHNR, CDR2 FQNEAQ (reference sequence). DNA of the CDR3: TGTGCCAGCAGCCCCACGGCAGGGTTTGGGGAGCTGTTTTTT. It yields the protein CASSPTAGFGELFF.

This clone was detected once. This sequence joins TRBV28 and TRBJ1-3; no clear D. CDR1 and CDR2 (germline): MDHEN, SYDVKM. With 3 bases removed from V and 0 bases from J, the gap between germline ends came to 6 bases. The CDR3 is 14 amino acids. The CDR3 nucleotides are TGTGCCAGCAGTTTTTCCCTCTCTGGAAACACCATATATTTT. As protein: CASSFSLSGNTIYF.

The V call is TRBV11-1, the J call TRBJ2-5; D gene uncertain. This CDR3 has 12 residues. V lost 3 bases and J 5 bases, leaving 7 bases between the germline ends. Per germline, CDR1 SGHAT and CDR2 FQDESV (reference sequence). The CDR3 bases are TGTGCCAGCAGCTTTTCGTATGAGACCCAGTACTTC. Amino acids: CASSFSYETQYF.

The V and J genes are TRBV6-6 and TRBJ2-1, with 12 bases identical to TRBD2. Germline V CDR1 and CDR2: MNHNY, SVGAGI (reference sequence). This CDR3 comprises 15 residues. Trimming cost V 6 bases and J 6 bases; bases outside gene matches: 6. The CDR3 nucleotides read TGTGCCAGCAGCTACCTAGCGGGGGGGAGCAATGAGCAGTTCTTC. Translation gives CASSYLAGGSNEQFF.

This chain connects TRBV7-2 to TRBJ2-3, with 9 bases aligning to TRBD2. CDR1 and CDR2 (germline): SGHTA, FQGNSA. Trimming cost V 4 bases and J 4 bases; bases outside gene matches: 9. The CDR3 has 16 residues. The CDR3 sequence is CASSSTSGLKADTQYF. The CDR3 nucleotides are TGTGCCAGCAGCTCGACTAGCGGTTTGAAGGCAGATACGCAGTATTTT.

CDR3 DNA: TGCGCCAGCAGCCAAGCTAGCGGGCCCCCTTACAATGAGCAGTTCTTC. Amino acids: CASSQASGPPYNEQFF. This sequence joins TRBV4-1 and TRBJ2-1; 8 positions match TRBD2. Looked up from germline, CDR1 is MGHRA and CDR2 is YSYEKL. The CDR3 spans 16 residues. Germline trimming cut 1 base from V and 4 bases from J; bases unmatched to any gene: 6.

The chain recombines TRBV16 with TRBJ1-1; D is undetermined. V lost 0 bases to trimming and J lost 10 bases, with 15 bases between them. The CDR3 spans 14 residues. Looked up from germline, CDR1 is KGHSY and CDR2 is FQNENV. The CDR3: CASSQSAALRGAFF. In nucleotides, the CDR3 is TGTGCCAGCAGCCAATCGGCAGCGCTGAGAGGAGCTTTCTTT.

Note on this clone: At one end the junction does not follow the germline gene, possibly because of a read error. This rearrangement joins TRBV7-9 to TRBJ1-1; 9 nucleotides match TRBD1. From germline, CDR1 is SEHNR and CDR2 FQNEAQ (reference sequence). The CDR3 has 13 residues. CDR3 amino acids: CASSFPGTGLTLF. The CDR3 DNA reads TGTGCCAGCAGCTTCCCCGGGACAGGGCTTACGCTCTTT.

The chain joins TRBV19 to TRBJ1-4; D is undetermined. The CDR3 loop spans 15 amino acids. The germline CDR1 and CDR2 sequences are LNHDA and SQIVND (reference sequence). The V and J ends lost 5 bases and 7 bases respectively, with 17 bases between them. CDR3 region: CASSPMGLRGEKLFF. In DNA, the CDR3 is TGTGCCAGTAGTCCCATGGGCCTCCGGGGTGAAAAACTGTTTTTT.

This clone is a singleton in its sample. J is TRBJ1-3 and V is TRBV2; D call uncertain. Germline CDR1 SNHLY, CDR2 FYNNEI. CDR3 length: 13 residues. With 6 bases removed from V and 4 bases from J, the gap between germline ends came to 10 bases. CDR3 in amino acids: CASRRGSGNTIYF. As DNA, the CDR3 is TGTGCCAGCAGGCGGGGATCGGGAAACACCATATATTTT.

The rearrangement uses TRBV5-1 and TRBJ2-3, with 10 positions matching TRBD2. Germline trimming cut 0 bases from V and 5 bases from J; bases unmatched to any gene: 6. In germline, CDR1 is SGHRS, CDR2 YFSETQ. The CDR3 runs to 16 residues. CDR3 amino acids: CASSLVLAGAQDTQYF. The DNA for the CDR3 is TGCGCCAGCAGCTTGGTGCTAGCGGGGGCCCAAGATACGCAGTATTTT.

The chain combines TRBV10-1 with TRBJ2-1, with D tentatively TRBD2 (6 bases). The germline CDR1 and CDR2 sequences are WNHNN and SYGVQD (reference sequence). The CDR3 contains 14 residues. The V gene lost 6 bases and the J gene lost 6 bases, with 15 bases spanning the gap. The CDR3 is CASSPTSSGNEQFF. The CDR3 DNA follows: TGCGCCAGCAGCCCCACTAGCTCAGGCAATGAGCAGTTCTTC.

The genes are TRBV9 and TRBJ1-6; no definite D call. The CDR3 contains 17 residues. Trimming removed 4 bases from V and 0 bases from J, with 14 bases in between. Germline V gene sequence: CDR1 SGDLS, CDR2 YYNGEE. CDR3 coding DNA: TGTGCCAGCAGCCCCCGGACTCCGAGCTCCTATAATTCACCCCTCCACTTT. Translation: CASSPRTPSSYNSPLHF.

The chain couples TRBV6-5 to TRBJ2-5; possible D gene TRBD1, 5 bases. There are 15 residues in the CDR3. With 7 bases removed from V and 4 bases from J, the gap between germline ends came to 19 bases. Looked up from germline, CDR1 is MNHEY and CDR2 is SVGAGI. DNA of the CDR3: TGTGCCAGCACCGAGGTTGGCAGGGCGTTAGAGACCCAGTACTTC. Its translation is CASTEVGRALETQYF.

The chain is built from TRBV29-1 and TRBJ1-6; TRBD1 matches 7 bases. V lost 5 bases and J lost 7; bases outside the gene matches: 5. This CDR3 comprises 13 residues. The germline CDR1 and CDR2 sequences are SQVTM and ANQGSEA. The DNA of the CDR3 is TGCAGCGTTTCCGGGACAGCAAATTCACCCCTCCACTTT. Translated, it gives CSVSGTANSPLHF.

This clone came up a few times. As DNA, the CDR3 is TGTGCCAGCTCCCCCCGACAGGGCTCCCAGGGCGAGCAGTACTTC. Protein: CASSPRQGSQGEQYF. This sequence joins TRBV18 and TRBJ2-7; TRBD1 aligns across 7 bases. V trimming: 6 bases; J trimming: 6 bases; junction bases outside the gene matches: 14. The CDR3 has 15 residues. The germline CDR1 and CDR2 sequences are KGHSH and LQKENI.

This clone has just a few counts. J is TRBJ1-5 and V is TRBV5-1; the D is unclear. The V end lost 4 bases, the J end lost 5 bases, and 16 bases lay between the germline ends. The CDR3 consists of 15 residues. In germline, CDR1 is SGHRS, CDR2 YFSETQ. CDR3 residues: CASSPTPGRDQPQHF. The CDR3 DNA is TGCGCCAGCAGCCCAACACCCGGTCGGGATCAGCCCCAGCATTTT.

J is TRBJ2-3 and V is TRBV15; no clear D gene. With 7 bases removed from V and 4 bases from J, the gap between germline ends came to 6 bases. Germline V CDR1 and CDR2: LNHNV, YYDKDF (reference sequence). CDR3 length equals 11 residues. For the CDR3, the DNA is TGTGCCACCACCCGGGCAGATACGCAGTATTTT. It is translated as CATTRADTQYF.

The rearrangement joins TRBV9 to TRBJ1-1, with 9 bases matching TRBD1. Germline CDR1 is SGDLS and CDR2 is YYNGEE. With 0 bases clipped from V and 0 bases from J, the junction kept 6 bases outside the gene matches. The CDR3 has 17 amino acids. CDR3: CASSVATTGGVNTEAFF. The CDR3 region has the DNA TGTGCCAGCAGCGTAGCTACTACAGGGGGCGTGAACACTGAAGCTTTCTTT.

This chain uses TRBV4-2 with TRBJ1-4, with 10 bases identical to TRBD1. Per the germline V gene, CDR1 is LGHNA and CDR2 is YNFKEQ. This CDR3 has 15 amino acids. J was trimmed by 7 bases and V by 1 base; bases with no gene match: 3. The DNA of the CDR3 is TGTGCCAGCAGCCAAGTGGGGACAGGGGTTGAAAAACTGTTTTTT. Translated, it gives CASSQVGTGVEKLFF.

The chain joins TRBV10-3 to TRBJ2-7; D perhaps matches TRBD1 (5 bases). Germline loops: CDR1 ENHRY, CDR2 SYGVKD. This CDR3 comprises 16 residues. V was pared by 7 bases and J by 4 bases, with 23 bases between. CDR3 protein: CAIKPDSRTTNYEQYF. Here the CDR3 DNA reads TGTGCCATCAAACCTGACAGCAGGACAACAAATTACGAGCAGTACTTC.

This clone was detected once. V usage is TRBV7-2 and J usage is TRBJ1-5; no clear D gene. The CDR3 has 15 amino acids. The germline gives CDR1 SGHTA, CDR2 FQGNSA. Between the trimmed V and J ends, which lost 4 bases and 1 base, there was a span of 11 bases. The CDR3 DNA reads TGTGCCAGCAGCTCCGAACGGCGGAGCAATCAGCCCCAGCATTTT. Translated: CASSSERRSNQPQHF.